What follows are 10 T cell receptor beta chains derived from one specimen sequenced in a study of control samples from healthy donors and cancer patients. This table comes from immunoSEQ multiplex PCR, and its TCRdb copy is limited to in-frame clones, with some not included. This sample has 96,000 or so clones, with over 90% found just once. The sample taken for sequencing was blood. These receptors originate from a man aged 18 to 30 in good health.

The CDR3, as DNA: TGTGCCAGCAGCTTGGCTGGGCGGACTGAAAAACTGTTTTTT. As protein: CASSLAGRTEKLFF. This rearrangement joins TRBV5-6 to TRBJ1-4; D not certain. V gave up 0 bases and J gave up 7 bases, with 10 bases separating them. There are 14 residues in the CDR3. Germline V gene sequence: CDR1 SGHDT, CDR2 YYEEEE.

The chain combines TRBV4-2 with TRBJ2-1; the D gene is possibly TRBD2 (5 bases). V lost 7 bases and J 8 bases, leaving 12 bases between the germline ends. Germline V gives CDR1 LGHNA, CDR2 YNFKEQ. The CDR3 has 12 amino acids. The chain's CDR3 is CASTGPADEQFF. The CDR3 DNA is TGTGCCAGCACCGGACCAGCGGATGAGCAGTTCTTC.

This rearrangement joins TRBV23-1 to TRBJ2-7; 8 bases align to TRBD1. TRBV23-1 is assigned to the ORF class and has an uncertain function. V trimming: 2 bases; J trimming: 3 bases; junction bases outside the gene matches: 9. This CDR3 spans 16 amino acids. This CDR3 reads CASSQSPGTGNYEQYF. The CDR3 DNA follows: TGCGCCAGCAGTCAAAGCCCCGGGACAGGTAACTACGAGCAGTACTTC.

J is TRBJ1-1 and V is TRBV27, with a possible D match to TRBD1 (6 bases). The CDR3 is 14 amino acids. V lost 2 bases to trimming and J lost 4 bases, with 11 bases between them. Per the germline V gene, CDR1 is MNHEY and CDR2 is SMNVEV (reference sequence). CDR3 DNA sequence: TGTGCCAGCAGTTTAGGGGGGCGAGGCACTGAAGCTTTCTTT. It translates to CASSLGGRGTEAFF.

The chain couples TRBV3-1 (or the pseudogene TRBV3-2) to TRBJ2-7; 12 nucleotides agree with TRBD2. V lost 1 base, J lost 2 bases, and 3 bases stayed unmatched. CDR1 and CDR2 (germline): LGHDT, YNNKEL (reference sequence). CDR3 length: 16 amino acids. CDR3 amino acids: CASSQVGLAGTYEQYF. In nucleotides, the CDR3 is TGTGCCAGCAGCCAAGTTGGACTAGCGGGGACCTACGAGCAGTACTTC.

This chain links TRBV15 with TRBJ1-4; D not resolved. Per germline, CDR1 LNHNV and CDR2 YYDKDF (reference sequence). The V end was cut by 4 bases, the J end by 3 bases, with 12 bases between. The CDR3 spans 15 residues. The CDR3 nucleotides read TGTGCCACCAGCAACCAGGTGGCAGCTAATGAAAAACTGTTTTTT. Translation gives CATSNQVAANEKLFF.

V gene TRBV5-5 combines with J gene TRBJ1-3; D remains unclear. V was shortened by 0 bases and J by 4 bases, with 5 bases between the two germline ends. The germline gives CDR1 SGHKS, CDR2 YYEKEE (reference sequence). This CDR3 has 13 amino acids. This CDR3 reads CASSLGFGNTIYF. In nucleotides, the CDR3 is TGTGCCAGCAGCTTGGGATTCGGAAACACCATATATTTT.

The chain couples TRBV7-9 to TRBJ2-7; tentatively, D is TRBD1 or TRBD2 (5 bases each). This CDR3 comprises 16 residues. CDR1 and CDR2 from the germline V gene are SEHNR and FQNEAQ (reference sequence). Trimming cost V 2 bases and J 6 bases, with 20 bases left between them. The CDR3 nucleotides are TGTGCCAGCAGCTTAAGGGACGGTGAGGACCGGAGCGAGCAGTACTTC. Translating it yields CASSLRDGEDRSEQYF.

The chain combines TRBV15 with TRBJ2-1; TRBD2 agrees at 11 bases. From germline, CDR1 is LNHNV and CDR2 YYDKDF (reference sequence). J gave up 8 bases and V 3 bases, and 9 bases lay outside the gene matches. The CDR3 loop spans 16 amino acids. The chain's CDR3 is CATSRSLAGGMDEQFF. Written as DNA, the CDR3 is TGTGCCACCAGCAGGTCCCTAGCGGGGGGTATGGATGAGCAGTTCTTC.

The chain carries TRBV5-1 and TRBJ2-1; 13 bases match TRBD2. The V gene's germline CDR1 is SGHRS and CDR2 YFSETQ. The CDR3 has 16 residues. Germline trimming cut 4 bases from V and 8 bases from J; bases unmatched to any gene: 9. CDR3 bases: TGCGCCAGCAGCCATGAACTAGCGGGAGGGCCAGATGAGCAGTTCTTC. Translated, it gives CASSHELAGGPDEQFF.